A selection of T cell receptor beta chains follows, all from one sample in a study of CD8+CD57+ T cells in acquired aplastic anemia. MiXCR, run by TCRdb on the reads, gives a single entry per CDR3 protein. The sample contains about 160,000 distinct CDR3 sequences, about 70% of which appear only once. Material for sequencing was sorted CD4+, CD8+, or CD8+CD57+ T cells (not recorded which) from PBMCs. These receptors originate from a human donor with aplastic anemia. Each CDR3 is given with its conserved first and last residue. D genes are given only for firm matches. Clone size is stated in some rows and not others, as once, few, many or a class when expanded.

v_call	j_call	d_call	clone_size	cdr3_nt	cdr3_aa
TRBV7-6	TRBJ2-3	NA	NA	TGTGCCAGCAGCTTAGGGCACATGATCGGCACAGATACGCAGTATTTT	CASSLGHMIGTDTQYF
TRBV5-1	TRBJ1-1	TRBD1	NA	TGCGCCAGCAGCTCTTCGACAGGGGGCACGAACACTGAAGCTTTCTTT	CASSSSTGGTNTEAFF
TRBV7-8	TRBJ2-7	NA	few	TGTGCCAGCAGCCCACGCCTTCTTTACGAGCAGTACTTC	CASSPRLLYEQYF
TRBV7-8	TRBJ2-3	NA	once	TGTGCCAGCAGCCCTACTCGGGACGGAGGATTCGGGGATACGCAGTATTTT	CASSPTRDGGFGDTQYF
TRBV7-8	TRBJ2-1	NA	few	TGTGCCAGCAGCTTACTAAACGGGGCCTACAATGAGCAGTTCTTC	CASSLLNGAYNEQFF
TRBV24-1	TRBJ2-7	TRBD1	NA	TGTGCCACCAGTGACCGGGGACAGGTAGCCTACGAGCAGTACTTC	CATSDRGQVAYEQYF
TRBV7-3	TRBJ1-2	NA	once	TGTGCCAGCAGCTTAAATTGGCAGGGAGATGGCTACACCTTC	CASSLNWQGDGYTF
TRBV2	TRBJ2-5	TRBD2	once	TGTGCCAGCAGTGAGGGACTAGCGAGGGAGACCCAGTACTTC	CASSEGLARETQYF
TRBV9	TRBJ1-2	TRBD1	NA	TGTGCCAGCAAAGGGGGCGCTGGCTACACCTTC	CASKGGAGYTF
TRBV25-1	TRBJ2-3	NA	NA	TGTGCCAGCAGTGTCCCAGATACGCAGTATTTT	CASSVPDTQYF
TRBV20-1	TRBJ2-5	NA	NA	TGCAGTGCTCTCAGGGGAGAGACCCAGTACTTC	CSALRGETQYF
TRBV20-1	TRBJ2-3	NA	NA	TGCAGTGCTAGAACCAGCCAACCGACCCCAACGCAGTATTTT	CSARTSQPTPTQYF
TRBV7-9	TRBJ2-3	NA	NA	TGTGCCAGCAGCGACCGGGACCAGGATACGCAGTATTTT	CASSDRDQDTQYF
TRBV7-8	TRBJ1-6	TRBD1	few	TGTGCCAGCAGCTGGGACAGGGACCATAATTCACCCCTCCACTTT	CASSWDRDHNSPLHF
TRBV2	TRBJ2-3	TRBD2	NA	TGTGCCAGCAGTGAGAGTAGCGGGAAGGCAGATACGCAGTATTTT	CASSESSGKADTQYF
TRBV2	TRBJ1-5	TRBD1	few	TGTGCCAGCAGGGGATTGACAGGGGAACCCCAGCATTTT	CASRGLTGEPQHF
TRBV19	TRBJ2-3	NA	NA	TGTGCCAGTAGTATTTGGCAGAACACAGATACGCAGTATTTT	CASSIWQNTDTQYF
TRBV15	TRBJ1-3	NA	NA	TGTGCCACCAGCAGAGATGGCAGGGCTGGAAACACCATATATTTT	CATSRDGRAGNTIYF
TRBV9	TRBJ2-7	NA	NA	TGTGCCAGCAGCGTAGGACAGGACTACGAGCAGTACTTC	CASSVGQDYEQYF
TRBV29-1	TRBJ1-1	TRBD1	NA	TGCAGCGTTGAAGGCCGACAGGGACGTTCGGGCACTGAAGCTTTCTTT	CSVEGRQGRSGTEAFF
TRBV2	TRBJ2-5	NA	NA	TGTGCCAGCAGTGAAGTCCTCGGGAGCCAAGAGACCCAGTACTTC	CASSEVLGSQETQYF
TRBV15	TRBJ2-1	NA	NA	TGTGCCACCAGCAGAGATCGGTTAGCCCGCCCCAATGAGCAGTTCTTC	CATSRDRLARPNEQFF
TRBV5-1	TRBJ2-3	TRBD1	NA	TGCGCCAGCAGCTCTGACAGGGGTGGGGGCACAGATACGCAGTATTTT	CASSSDRGGGTDTQYF
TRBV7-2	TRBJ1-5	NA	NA	TGTGCCAGCAGTTACGACCCCAATCAGCCCCAGCATTTT	CASSYDPNQPQHF
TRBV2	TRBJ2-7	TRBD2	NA	TGTGCCAGCAGTGAATACGGGGGGGCTGGGTACGAGCAGTACTTC	CASSEYGGAGYEQYF
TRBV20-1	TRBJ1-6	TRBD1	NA	TGCAGTGCCCCGACAGGGAGGTCCTATAATTCACCCCTCCACTTT	CSAPTGRSYNSPLHF
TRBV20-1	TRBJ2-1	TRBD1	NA	TGCAGTGCTAGGACAGGGGACGACTACAATGAGCAGTTCTTC	CSARTGDDYNEQFF
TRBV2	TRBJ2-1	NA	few	TGTGCCAGCGAAAACAATGAGCAGTTCTTC	CASENNEQFF
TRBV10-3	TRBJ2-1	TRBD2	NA	TGTGCCATCAGTGAGTCTGCGGGAGACGGGAGGAATGAGCAGTTCTTC	CAISESAGDGRNEQFF
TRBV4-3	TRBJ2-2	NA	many	TGCGCCAGCAGCCAAGATCCGCAGGGATCGGCCGGGGAGCTGTTTTTT	CASSQDPQGSAGELFF
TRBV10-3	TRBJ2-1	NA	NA	TGTGCCAGCGGGGGCGACCTCTATGAGCAGTTCTTC	CASGGDLYEQFF
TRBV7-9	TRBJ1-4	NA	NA	TGTGCCAGCAGCCTGAGGGAGGCGGATGAAAAACTGTTTTTT	CASSLREADEKLFF
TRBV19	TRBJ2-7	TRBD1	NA	TGTGCCAGTAGTATAGTAATGGGACAGGGTTCCTACGAGCAGTACTTC	CASSIVMGQGSYEQYF
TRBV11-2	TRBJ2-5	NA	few	TGTGCCAGCAGCGTACAATACGGGGGTCAAGAGACCCAGTACTTC	CASSVQYGGQETQYF
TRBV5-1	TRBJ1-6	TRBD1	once	TGCGCCAGCAGCCCGGGACAGGGGTATTCACCCCTCCACTTC	CASSPGQGYSPLHF
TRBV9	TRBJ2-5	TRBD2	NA	TGTGCCAGCAGCGTCGGGGGGGCGACGGAGACCCAGTACTTC	CASSVGGATETQYF
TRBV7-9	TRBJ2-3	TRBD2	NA	TGTGCCAGCAGTGAAGCGGGACTACGTTATGGAGATACGCAGTATTTT	CASSEAGLRYGDTQYF
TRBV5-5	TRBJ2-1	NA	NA	TGTGCCAGCAGATTCGCCCCCTCCCAATCCTACAATGAGCAGTTCTTC	CASRFAPSQSYNEQFF
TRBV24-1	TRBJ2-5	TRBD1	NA	TGTGCCACCAGTGATCCAGGACAGGGGATCCAGACCCAGTACTTC	CATSDPGQGIQTQYF
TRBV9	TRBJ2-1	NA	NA	TGTGCCAGCAGTTACCTTCCACAGGGAGACAATGAGCAGTTCTTC	CASSYLPQGDNEQFF
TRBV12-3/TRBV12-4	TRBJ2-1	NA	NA	TGTGCCAGCAGCTTGCGGACAGCGCTAGACAATGAGCAGTTCTTC	CASSLRTALDNEQFF
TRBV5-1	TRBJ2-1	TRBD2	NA	TGCGCCAGCAGGGCGGGAGGCCTCTCCTACAATGAGCAGTTCTTC	CASRAGGLSYNEQFF
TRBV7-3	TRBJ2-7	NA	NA	TGTGCCAGCAGCCGAACGGACGGCTCCTACGAGCAGTACTTC	CASSRTDGSYEQYF
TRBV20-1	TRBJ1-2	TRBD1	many	TGCAGTGCTAGACCGGGACAGGAAAACTATGGCTACACCTTC	CSARPGQENYGYTF
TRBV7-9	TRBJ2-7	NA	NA	TGTGCCAGCAGCAAGGACTGGGGGATATACTTC	CASSKDWGIYF